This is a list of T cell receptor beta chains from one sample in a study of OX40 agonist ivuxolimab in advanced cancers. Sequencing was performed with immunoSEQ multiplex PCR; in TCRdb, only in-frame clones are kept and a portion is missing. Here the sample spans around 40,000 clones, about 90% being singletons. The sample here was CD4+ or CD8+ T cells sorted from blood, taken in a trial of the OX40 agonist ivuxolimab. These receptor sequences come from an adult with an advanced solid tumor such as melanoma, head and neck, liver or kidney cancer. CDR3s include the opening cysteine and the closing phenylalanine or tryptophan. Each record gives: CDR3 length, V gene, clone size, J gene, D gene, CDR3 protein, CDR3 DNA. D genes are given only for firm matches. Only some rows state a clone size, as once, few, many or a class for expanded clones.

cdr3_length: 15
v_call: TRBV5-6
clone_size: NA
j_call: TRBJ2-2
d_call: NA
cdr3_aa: CASKLDQSHTGELFF
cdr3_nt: TGTGCCAGCAAACTCGACCAGTCGCACACCGGGGAGCTGTTTTTT

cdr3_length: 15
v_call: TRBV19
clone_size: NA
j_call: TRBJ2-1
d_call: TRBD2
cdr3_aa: CASSLGTSGYNEQFF
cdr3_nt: TGTGCCAGTAGTCTCGGGACTAGCGGCTACAATGAGCAGTTCTTC

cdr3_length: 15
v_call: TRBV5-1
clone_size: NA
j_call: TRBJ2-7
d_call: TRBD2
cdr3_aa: CASSLTSGRAYEQYF
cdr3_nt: TGCGCCAGCAGCTTGACTAGCGGGAGGGCCTACGAGCAGTACTTC

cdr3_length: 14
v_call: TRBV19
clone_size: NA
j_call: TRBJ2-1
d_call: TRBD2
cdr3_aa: CASSLGGGPNEQFF
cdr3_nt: TGTGCCAGCTCCCTCGGGGGAGGGCCGAATGAGCAGTTCTTC

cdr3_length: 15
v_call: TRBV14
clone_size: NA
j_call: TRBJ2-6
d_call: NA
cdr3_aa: CASSQEVPGANVLTF
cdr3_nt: TGTGCCAGCAGCCAAGAGGTGCCCGGGGCCAACGTCCTGACTTTC

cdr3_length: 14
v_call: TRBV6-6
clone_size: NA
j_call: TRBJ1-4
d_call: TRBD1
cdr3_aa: CASSLGGLGEKLFF
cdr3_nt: TGTGCCAGCAGTTTAGGGGGCCTAGGGGAAAAACTGTTTTTT

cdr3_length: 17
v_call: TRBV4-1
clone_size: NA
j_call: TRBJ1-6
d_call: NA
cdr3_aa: CASSRLWTEGYNSPLHF
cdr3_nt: TGCGCCAGCAGCCGATTGTGGACGGAAGGATATAATTCACCCCTCCACTTT

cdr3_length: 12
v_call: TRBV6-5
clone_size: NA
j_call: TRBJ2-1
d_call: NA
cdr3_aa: CASGRTNNEQFF
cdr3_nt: TGTGCCTCCGGTAGGACGAACAATGAGCAGTTCTTC

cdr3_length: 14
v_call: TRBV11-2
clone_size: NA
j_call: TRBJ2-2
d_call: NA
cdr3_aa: CASSFRRVVGELFF
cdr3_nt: TGTGCCAGCAGCTTCCGGAGGGTGGTCGGGGAGCTGTTTTTT

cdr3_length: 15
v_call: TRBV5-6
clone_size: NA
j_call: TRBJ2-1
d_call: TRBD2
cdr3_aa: CASSLASGDPNEQFF
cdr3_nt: TGTGCCAGCAGCTTGGCTAGCGGAGACCCCAATGAGCAGTTCTTC

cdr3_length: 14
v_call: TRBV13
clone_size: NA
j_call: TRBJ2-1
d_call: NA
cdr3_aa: CASGWRGSYNEQFF
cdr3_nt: TGTGCCAGCGGTTGGAGGGGTTCCTACAATGAGCAGTTCTTC

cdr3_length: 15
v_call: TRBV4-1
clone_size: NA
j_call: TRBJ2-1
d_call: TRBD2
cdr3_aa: CASSPTSSGYNEQFF
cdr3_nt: TGCGCCAGCAGCCCGACCTCTAGCGGATACAATGAGCAGTTCTTC

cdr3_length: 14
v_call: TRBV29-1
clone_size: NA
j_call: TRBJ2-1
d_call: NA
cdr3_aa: CSVQIARSYNEQFF
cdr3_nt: TGCAGCGTTCAGATAGCGAGGTCCTACAATGAGCAGTTCTTC

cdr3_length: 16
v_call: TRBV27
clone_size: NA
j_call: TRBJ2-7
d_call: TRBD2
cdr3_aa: CASSRGTSGTGGEQYF
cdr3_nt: TGTGCCAGCAGTCGAGGGACTAGCGGGACCGGGGGCGAGCAGTACTTC

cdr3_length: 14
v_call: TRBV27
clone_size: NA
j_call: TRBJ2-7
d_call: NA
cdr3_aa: CASSLSERGLEQYF
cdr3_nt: TGTGCCAGCAGTTTATCAGAGCGTGGACTCGAGCAGTACTTC

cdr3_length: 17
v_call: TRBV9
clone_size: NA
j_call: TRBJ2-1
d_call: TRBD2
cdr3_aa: CASSVSSGLGSYNEQFF
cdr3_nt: TGTGCCAGCAGCGTATCCTCGGGACTAGGTTCCTACAATGAGCAGTTCTTC

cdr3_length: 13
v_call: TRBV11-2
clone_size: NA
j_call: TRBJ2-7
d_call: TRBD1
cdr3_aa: CASSSGGTYEQYF
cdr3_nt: TGTGCCAGCAGCTCAGGGGGCACCTACGAGCAGTACTTC

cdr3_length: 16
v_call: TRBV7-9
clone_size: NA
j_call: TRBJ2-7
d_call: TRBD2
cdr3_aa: CASSSNLAGYHYEQYF
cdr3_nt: TGTGCCAGCAGCTCGAACCTAGCGGGCTACCACTACGAGCAGTACTTC

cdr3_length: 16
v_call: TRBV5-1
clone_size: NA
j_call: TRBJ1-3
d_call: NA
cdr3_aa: CASSLADSGEGNTIYF
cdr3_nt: TGCGCCAGCAGCTTGGCCGATTCAGGGGAAGGAAACACCATATATTTT

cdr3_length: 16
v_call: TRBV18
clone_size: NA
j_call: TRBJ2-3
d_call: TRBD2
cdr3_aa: CASATDPAGAADTQYF
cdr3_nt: TGTGCCAGCGCCACAGACCCAGCGGGAGCGGCAGATACGCAGTATTTT

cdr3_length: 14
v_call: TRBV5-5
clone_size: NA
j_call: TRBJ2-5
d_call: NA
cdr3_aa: CASSRKRFFETQYF
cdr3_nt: TGTGCCAGCAGCCGTAAGCGGTTCTTTGAGACCCAGTACTTC

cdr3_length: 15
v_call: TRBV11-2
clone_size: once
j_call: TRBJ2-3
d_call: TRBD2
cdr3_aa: CASTLLAGGGDTQYF
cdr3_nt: TGTGCCAGCACCTTACTAGCGGGAGGAGGAGATACGCAGTATTTT

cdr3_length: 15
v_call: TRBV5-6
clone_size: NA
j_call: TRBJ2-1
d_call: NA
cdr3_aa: CASSLTSLTYNEQFF
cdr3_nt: TGTGCCAGCAGCTTGACTAGCCTCACCTACAATGAGCAGTTCTTC

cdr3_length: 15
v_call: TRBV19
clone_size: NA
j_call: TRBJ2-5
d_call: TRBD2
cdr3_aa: CASSPRGRLQETQYF
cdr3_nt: TGTGCCAGTAGTCCGCGCGGGAGGCTCCAAGAGACCCAGTACTTC

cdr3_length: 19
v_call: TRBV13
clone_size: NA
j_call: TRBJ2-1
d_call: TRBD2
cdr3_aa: CASSPELAGEGSPYNEQFF
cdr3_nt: TGTGCCAGCAGCCCGGAACTAGCGGGAGAGGGGTCACCCTACAATGAGCAGTTCTTC

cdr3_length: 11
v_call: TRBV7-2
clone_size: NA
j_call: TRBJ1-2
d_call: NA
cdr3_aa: CASGPSYGYTF
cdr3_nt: TGTGCCAGCGGTCCGTCGTATGGCTACACCTTC

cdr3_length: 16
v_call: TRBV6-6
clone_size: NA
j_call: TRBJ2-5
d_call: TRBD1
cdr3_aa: CASSYKGQGFGETQYF
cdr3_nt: TGTGCCAGCAGTTACAAGGGACAGGGGTTTGGTGAGACCCAGTACTTC

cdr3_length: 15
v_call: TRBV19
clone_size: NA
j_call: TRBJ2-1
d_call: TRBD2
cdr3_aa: CASSPGLAGHNEQFF
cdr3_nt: TGTGCCAGTAGCCCTGGACTAGCGGGCCACAATGAGCAGTTCTTC

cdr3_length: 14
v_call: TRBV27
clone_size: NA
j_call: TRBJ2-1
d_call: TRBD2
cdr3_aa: CASSLGTSGHEQFF
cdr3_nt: TGTGCCAGCAGTTTAGGGACTAGCGGCCATGAGCAGTTCTTC

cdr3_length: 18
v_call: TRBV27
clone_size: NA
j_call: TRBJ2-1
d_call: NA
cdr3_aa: CASSLSLGGRAIWGEQFF
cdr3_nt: TGTGCCAGCAGTTTATCGCTGGGTGGCAGAGCCATCTGGGGTGAGCAGTTCTTC

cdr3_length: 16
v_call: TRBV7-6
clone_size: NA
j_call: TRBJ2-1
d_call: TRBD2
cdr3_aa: CASSFSASGRNNEQFF
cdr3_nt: TGTGCCAGCAGCTTTAGTGCAAGCGGGAGAAACAATGAGCAGTTCTTC

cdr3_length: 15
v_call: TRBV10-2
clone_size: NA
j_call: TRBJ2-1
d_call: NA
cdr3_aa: CASMEGASSYNEQFF
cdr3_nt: TGCGCCAGCATGGAGGGGGCCAGCTCCTACAATGAGCAGTTCTTC

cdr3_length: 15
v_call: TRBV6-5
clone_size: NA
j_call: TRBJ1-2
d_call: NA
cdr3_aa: CASSYSMISNYGYTF
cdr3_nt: TGTGCCAGCAGTTACTCGATGATTTCTAACTATGGCTACACCTTC

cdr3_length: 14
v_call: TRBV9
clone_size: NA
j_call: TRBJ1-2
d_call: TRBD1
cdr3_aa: CASSPSGGTVGYTF
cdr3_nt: TGTGCCAGCAGCCCCAGCGGAGGGACAGTCGGCTACACCTTC

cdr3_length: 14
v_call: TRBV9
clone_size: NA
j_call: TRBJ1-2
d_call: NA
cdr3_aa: CASSTEVGGYGYTF
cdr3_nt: TGTGCCAGCAGCACAGAGGTCGGGGGCTATGGCTACACCTTC

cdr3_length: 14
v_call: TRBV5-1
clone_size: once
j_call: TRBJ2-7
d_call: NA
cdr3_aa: CASSLVGPAYEQYF
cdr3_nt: TGCGCCAGCAGCTTGGTAGGCCCGGCCTACGAGCAGTACTTC

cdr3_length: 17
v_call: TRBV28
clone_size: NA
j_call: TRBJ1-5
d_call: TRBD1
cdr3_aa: CASSSRDRGEGNQPQHF
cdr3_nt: TGTGCCAGCAGTTCTCGGGACAGGGGAGAGGGCAATCAGCCCCAGCATTTT

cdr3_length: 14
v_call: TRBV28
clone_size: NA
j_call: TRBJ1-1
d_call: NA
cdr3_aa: CASSVATVNTEAFF
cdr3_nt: TGTGCCAGCAGCGTAGCGACGGTGAACACTGAAGCTTTCTTT

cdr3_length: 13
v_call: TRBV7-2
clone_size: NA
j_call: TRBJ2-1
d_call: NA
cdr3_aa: CASSWNGGVEQFF
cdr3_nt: TGTGCCAGCAGCTGGAACGGGGGAGTTGAGCAGTTCTTC

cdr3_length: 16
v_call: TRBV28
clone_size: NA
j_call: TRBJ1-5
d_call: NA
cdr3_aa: CASTNRRGFGNQPQHF
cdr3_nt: TGTGCCAGCACCAATCGTCGAGGTTTCGGCAATCAGCCCCAGCATTTT

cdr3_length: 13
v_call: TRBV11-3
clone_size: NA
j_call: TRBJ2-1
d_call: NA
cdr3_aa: CASSREEYNEQFF
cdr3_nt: TGTGCCAGCAGCCGAGAAGAATACAATGAGCAGTTCTTC